This T cell receptor (beta chain) came from a study of blood T cell repertoires in COVID-19. Study summary: Both acute and convalescent COVID-19 samples were obtained from the United States, Italy and Spain.

The sample holds one count of this clone. Libraries were prepared by immunoSEQ multiplex PCR; TCRdb keeps only in-frame clonotypes and omits some of them. The sample holds about 150,000 clones, approximately 89% seen once. The CDR3 extends over 16 amino acids. The germline gives CDR1 GTSNPN, CDR2 SVGIG (reference sequence). V was clipped by 2 bases and J by 3 bases; unmatched bases: 6. Sequenced input: peripheral blood. The rearrangement uses TRBV30 and TRBJ2-1; TRBD1 agrees at 11 bases. The sequence came from a human donor in a cohort sampled during active COVID-19. CDR3 in amino acids: CAWSPGTGGNYNEQFF. The CDR3 DNA follows: TGTGCCTGGAGTCCCGGGACAGGGGGTAACTACAATGAGCAGTTCTTC.